Sequencing of this T cell receptor beta chain was carried out in a study of CD8 T cells in ankylosing spondylitis. Turning to this clonotype: The antigen remains unidentified.

MiXCR, run by TCRdb on the 5' RACE reads, gives a single entry per CDR3 protein. This sample yields roughly 240,000 distinct CDR3 sequences, of which 8% to 9% are seen a single time; approximately 5% belongs to the top ten. V was clipped by 4 bases and J by 2 bases, with 8 bases between them. Germline CDR1 and CDR2: KGHSH and LQKENI. The CDR3 length is 13 residues. Study conclusions and caveats: Apparently characteristic of ankylosing spondylitis blood was a TCR beta motif (roughly eight highly homologous variants).

V is TRBV18 and J is TRBJ1-1, with no clear D. The specimen sequenced was blood, either unsorted or a sorted T cell fraction (not recorded which). The sequence came from a female donor with ankylosing spondylitis or in good health (not recorded which). CDR3 bases: TGTGCCAGCTCACAACACGCCAACACTGAAGCTTTCTTT. It translates to CASSQHANTEAFF.